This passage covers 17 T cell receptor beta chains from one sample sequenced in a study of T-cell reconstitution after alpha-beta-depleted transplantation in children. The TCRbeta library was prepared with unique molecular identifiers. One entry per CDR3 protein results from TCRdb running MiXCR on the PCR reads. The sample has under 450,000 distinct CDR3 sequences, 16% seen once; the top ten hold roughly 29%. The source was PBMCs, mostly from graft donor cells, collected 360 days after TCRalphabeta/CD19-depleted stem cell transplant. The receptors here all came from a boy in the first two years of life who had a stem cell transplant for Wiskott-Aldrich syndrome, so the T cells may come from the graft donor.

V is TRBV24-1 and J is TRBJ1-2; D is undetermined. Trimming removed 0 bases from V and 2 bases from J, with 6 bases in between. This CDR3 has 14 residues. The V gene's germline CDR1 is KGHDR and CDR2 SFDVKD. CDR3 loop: CATSDLGRNYGYTF. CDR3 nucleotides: TGTGCCACCAGTGATTTGGGACGGAACTATGGCTACACCTTC.

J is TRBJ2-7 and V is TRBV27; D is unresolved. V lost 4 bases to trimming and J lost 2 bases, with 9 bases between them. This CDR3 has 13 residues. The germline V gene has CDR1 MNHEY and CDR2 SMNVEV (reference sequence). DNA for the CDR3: TGTGCCAGCAGTTGGTCAGCCACCTACGAGCAGTACTTC. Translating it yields CASSWSATYEQYF.

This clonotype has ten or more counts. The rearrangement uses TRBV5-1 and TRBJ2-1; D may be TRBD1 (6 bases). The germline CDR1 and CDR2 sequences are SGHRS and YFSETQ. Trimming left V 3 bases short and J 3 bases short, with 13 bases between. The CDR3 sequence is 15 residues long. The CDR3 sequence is CASSSGTTNYNEQFF. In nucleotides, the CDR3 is TGCGCCAGCAGCTCCGGGACAACGAACTACAATGAGCAGTTCTTC.

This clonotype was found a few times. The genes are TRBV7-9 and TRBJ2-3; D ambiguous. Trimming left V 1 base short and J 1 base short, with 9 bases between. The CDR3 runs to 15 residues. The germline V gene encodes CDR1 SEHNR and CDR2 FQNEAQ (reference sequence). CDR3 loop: CASSLVWKGTDTQYF. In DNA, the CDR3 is TGTGCCAGCAGCTTAGTGTGGAAGGGCACAGATACGCAGTATTTT.

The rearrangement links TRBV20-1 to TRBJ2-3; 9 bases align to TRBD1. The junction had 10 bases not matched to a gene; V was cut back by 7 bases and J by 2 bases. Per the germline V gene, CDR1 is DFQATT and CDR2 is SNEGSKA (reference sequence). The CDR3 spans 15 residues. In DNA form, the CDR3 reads TGCAGTGGCCGCCGGGACAGGGTGTTCACAGATACGCAGTATTTT. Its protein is CSGRRDRVFTDTQYF.

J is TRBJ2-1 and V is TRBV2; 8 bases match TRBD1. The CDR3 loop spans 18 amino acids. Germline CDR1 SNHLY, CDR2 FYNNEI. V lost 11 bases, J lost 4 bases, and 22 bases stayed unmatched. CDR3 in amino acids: CAFTSRGRRTGSYNEQFF. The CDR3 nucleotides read TGTGCCTTCACCTCCAGGGGGCGACGGACCGGCTCTTACAATGAGCAGTTCTTC.

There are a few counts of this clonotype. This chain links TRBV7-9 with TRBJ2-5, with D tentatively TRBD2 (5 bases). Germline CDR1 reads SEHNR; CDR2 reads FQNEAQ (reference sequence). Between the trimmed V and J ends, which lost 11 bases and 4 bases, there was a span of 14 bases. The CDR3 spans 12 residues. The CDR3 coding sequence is TGTGCCCAGACCGGGGAACGAGAGACCCAGTACTTC. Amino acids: CAQTGERETQYF.

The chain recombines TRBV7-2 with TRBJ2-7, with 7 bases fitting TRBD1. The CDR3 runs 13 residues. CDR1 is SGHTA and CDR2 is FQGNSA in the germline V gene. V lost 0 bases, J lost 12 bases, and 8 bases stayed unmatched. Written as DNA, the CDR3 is TGTGCCAGCAGCTTAGCACGACAGGGTCCTAGGTACTTC. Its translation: CASSLARQGPRYF.

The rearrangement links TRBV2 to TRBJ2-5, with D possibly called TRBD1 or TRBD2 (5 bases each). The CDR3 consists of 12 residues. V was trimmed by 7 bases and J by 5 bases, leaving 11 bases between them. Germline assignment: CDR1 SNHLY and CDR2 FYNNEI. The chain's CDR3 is CASTGGEETQYF. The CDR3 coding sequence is TGTGCCAGCACTGGGGGAGAGGAGACCCAGTACTTC.

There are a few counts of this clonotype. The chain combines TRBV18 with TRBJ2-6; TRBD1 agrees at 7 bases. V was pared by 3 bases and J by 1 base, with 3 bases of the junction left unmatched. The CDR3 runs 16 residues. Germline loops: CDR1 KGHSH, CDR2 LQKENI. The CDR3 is CASSPMTGSGANVLTF. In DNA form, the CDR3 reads TGTGCCAGCTCACCGATGACAGGGTCTGGGGCCAACGTCCTGACTTTC.

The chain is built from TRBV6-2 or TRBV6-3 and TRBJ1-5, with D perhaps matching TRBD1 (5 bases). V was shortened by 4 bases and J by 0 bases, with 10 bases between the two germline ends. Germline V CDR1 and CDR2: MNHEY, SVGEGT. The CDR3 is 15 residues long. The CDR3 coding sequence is TGTGCCAGCAGTTCGGGGCCTTATAGCAATCAGCCCCAGCATTTT. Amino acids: CASSSGPYSNQPQHF.

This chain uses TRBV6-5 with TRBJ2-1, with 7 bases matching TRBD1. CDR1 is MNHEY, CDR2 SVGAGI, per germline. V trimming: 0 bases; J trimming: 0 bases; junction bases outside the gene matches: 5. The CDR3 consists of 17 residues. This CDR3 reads CASSYSWDSHSYNEQFF. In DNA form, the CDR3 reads TGTGCCAGCAGTTACTCTTGGGACAGCCACTCCTACAATGAGCAGTTCTTC.

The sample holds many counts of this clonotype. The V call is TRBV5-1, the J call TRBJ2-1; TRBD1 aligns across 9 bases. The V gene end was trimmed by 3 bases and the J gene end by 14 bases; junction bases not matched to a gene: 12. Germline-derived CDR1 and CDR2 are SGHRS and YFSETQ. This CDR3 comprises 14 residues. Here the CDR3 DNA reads TGCGCCAGCAGCTCATTCCCGGGACAGGGAATAGAGTTCTTC. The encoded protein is CASSSFPGQGIEFF.

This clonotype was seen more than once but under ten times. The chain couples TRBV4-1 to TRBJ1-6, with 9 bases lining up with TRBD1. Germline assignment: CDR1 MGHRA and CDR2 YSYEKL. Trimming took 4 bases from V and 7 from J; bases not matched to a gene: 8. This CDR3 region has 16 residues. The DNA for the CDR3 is TGCGCCAGCAGCCGTTTCTCCGGGACAGGGAATTCACCCCTCCACTTT. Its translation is CASSRFSGTGNSPLHF.

The CDR3 coding sequence is TGTGCCATCAGTGAGATCTCCGGACTAGGGACGACCTACGAGCAGTACTTC. Residues: CAISEISGLGTTYEQYF. The chain links TRBV10-3 to TRBJ2-7; 7 bases are shared with TRBD2. V shed 2 bases and J 2 bases; nucleotides not matched to a gene: 12. In germline, CDR1 is ENHRY, CDR2 SYGVKD. There are 17 residues in the CDR3.

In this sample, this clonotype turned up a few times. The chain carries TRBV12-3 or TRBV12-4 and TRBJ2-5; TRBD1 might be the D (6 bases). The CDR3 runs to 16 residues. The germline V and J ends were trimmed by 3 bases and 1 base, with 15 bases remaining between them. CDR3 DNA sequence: TGTGCCAGCAGTTTTCGACCCAGGGACACCCAAGAGACCCAGTACTTC. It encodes CASSFRPRDTQETQYF.

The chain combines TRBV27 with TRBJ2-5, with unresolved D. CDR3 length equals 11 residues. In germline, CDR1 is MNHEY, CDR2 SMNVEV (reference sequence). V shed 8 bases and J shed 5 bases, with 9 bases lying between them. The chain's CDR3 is CASGGRETQYF. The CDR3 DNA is TGTGCCAGCGGCGGTAGGGAGACCCAGTACTTC.